This passage covers 5 T cell receptor beta chains from one sample sequenced in a study of blood T cell repertoires in COVID-19. Clones were read by immunoSEQ multiplex PCR, and TCRdb kept only the in-frame ones, dropping some. The table shows approximately 500,000 clones, with roughly nine tenths occurring only once. Sequencing was done on a sample of peripheral blood. Receptor source: a woman in her fifties or sixties with COVID-19, enrolled during active disease.

The DNA for the CDR3 is TGTGCCAGCAGTGACCCTTATCACATTCAGTACTTC. It specifies CASSDPYHIQYF. This rearrangement joins TRBV25-1 to TRBJ2-4; D unresolved. The CDR3 is 12 residues long. Germline values: CDR1 MGHDK, CDR2 SYGVNS. Trimming cost V 3 bases and J 8 bases, with 8 bases left between them.

This chain connects TRBV6-2 or TRBV6-3 to TRBJ2-3; D is uncertain. The germline CDR1 and CDR2 sequences are MNHEY and SVGEGT. CDR3 length equals 13 residues. V was clipped by 5 bases and J by 0 bases, with 6 bases between them. The CDR3 DNA follows: TGTGCCAGCAGTCCCCCTAGCACAGATACGCAGTATTTT. Translation gives CASSPPSTDTQYF.

V usage is TRBV3-1 (or the pseudogene TRBV3-2) and J usage is TRBJ2-1, with D perhaps TRBD2 (5 bases). The V and J ends lost 0 bases and 7 bases respectively, with 13 bases between them. Germline loops: CDR1 LGHDT, CDR2 YNNKEL (reference sequence). This CDR3 is built from 15 residues. DNA of the CDR3: TGTGCCAGCAGCCAAGATGGACTTTCCCGGAATGAGCAGTTCTTC. Amino acid sequence: CASSQDGLSRNEQFF.

The chain uses TRBV9 and TRBJ2-7, with D unresolved. Trimming took off 2 bases at V and 5 bases at J, with 8 bases between the two ends. Germline values: CDR1 SGDLS, CDR2 YYNGEE. The CDR3 consists of 12 residues. The CDR3 here is CASSVAEDEQYF. The DNA of the CDR3 is TGTGCCAGCAGCGTGGCTGAAGACGAGCAGTACTTC.

The chain joins TRBV29-1 to TRBJ2-1; a possible D gene is TRBD1 (6 bases). V shed 7 bases and J shed 0 bases, with 13 bases lying between them. Germline V gives CDR1 SQVTM, CDR2 ANQGSEA. The CDR3 runs 14 residues. The CDR3 DNA is TGCAGCGCACTACAGGGCAGCTCCTACAATGAGCAGTTCTTC. As protein: CSALQGSSYNEQFF.